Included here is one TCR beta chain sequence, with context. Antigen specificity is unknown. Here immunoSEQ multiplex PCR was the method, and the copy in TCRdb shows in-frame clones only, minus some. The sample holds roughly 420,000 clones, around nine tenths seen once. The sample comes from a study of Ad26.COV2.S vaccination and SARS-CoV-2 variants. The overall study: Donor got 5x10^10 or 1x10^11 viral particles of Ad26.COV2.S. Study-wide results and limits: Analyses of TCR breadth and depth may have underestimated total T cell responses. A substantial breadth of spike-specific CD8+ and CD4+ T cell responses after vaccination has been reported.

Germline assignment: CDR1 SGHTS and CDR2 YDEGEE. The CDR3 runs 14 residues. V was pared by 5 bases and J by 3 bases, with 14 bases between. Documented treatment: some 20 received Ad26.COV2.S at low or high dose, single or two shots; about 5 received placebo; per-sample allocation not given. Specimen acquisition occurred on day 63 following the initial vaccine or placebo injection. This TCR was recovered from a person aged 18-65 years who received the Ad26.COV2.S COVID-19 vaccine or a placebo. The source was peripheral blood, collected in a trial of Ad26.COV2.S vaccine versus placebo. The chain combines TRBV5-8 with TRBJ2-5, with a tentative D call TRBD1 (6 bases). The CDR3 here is CASSPGYREETQYF. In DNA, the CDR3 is TGTGCCAGCAGTCCGGGGTACAGGGAAGAGACCCAGTACTTC.